The clone carrying this TCR beta chain was seen a handful of times. Its antigen is still unknown. The sample is drawn from a study of human T cells and chemical hapten exposure. Turning to the study itself: Minor pooled library volume differences mainly drove per-sample TCR yield variation.

Study-level points and caveats: After DPC sensitization, TCRs above 1 in 1000 frequency showed no change.

Noted time point: pre-sensitization, week 0. Described treatment: therapeutic diphenylcyclopropenone sensitization with weekly scalp DPC. A single record per CDR3 protein comes from TCRdb applying MiXCR to the RACE reads. In the table there are roughly 260,000 distinct CDR3 sequences, approximately 8.6% of which are singletons. The input for sequencing was whole blood, taken in connection with sensitization to the hapten diphenylcyclopropenone (DPC). The TCR originated in a woman aged 40 to 50 with alopecia areata. Some clones in this sample may be carry-over from other donors' samples.

This CDR3 is CASSYSGGGELFF. The CDR3 DNA sequence: TGTGCCAGCAGTTACTCCGGAGGCGGGGAGCTGTTTTTT. The V and J genes are TRBV6-2 or TRBV6-3 and TRBJ2-2; a weak D match, TRBD2 (5 bases). The CDR3 contains 13 residues. CDR1 and CDR2 (germline): MNHEY, SVGEGT. With 0 bases removed from V and 7 bases from J, the gap between germline ends came to 6 bases.